Following are 24 T cell receptor beta chains from one sample sequenced in a study of blood T cell repertoires in COVID-19. Clones were sequenced by immunoSEQ multiplex PCR, and TCRdb holds only the in-frame ones, with some missing. This repertoire shows 650,000 to 800,000 clones, about 87% found once; its top ten account for approximately 0.25%. The specimen was peripheral blood. Every receptor here comes from a woman aged 18-35 years with acute or convalescent COVID-19.

This clone appeared once. V is TRBV10-3 and J is TRBJ1-2, with a tentative D call TRBD1 (6 bases). This CDR3 region has 13 residues. From germline, CDR1 is ENHRY and CDR2 SYGVKD. V was pared by 6 bases and J by 7 bases, with 15 bases between. CDR3 coding DNA: TGTGCCATCAGCCCCGATTCGACAGGTGGCTACACCTTC. Translated, it gives CAISPDSTGGYTF.

The chain links TRBV13 to TRBJ1-1, with TRBD1 as a possible D gene (6 bases). The length of the CDR3 is 15 residues. The V gene lost 5 bases and the J gene lost 3 bases, with 16 bases spanning the gap. Per the germline V gene, CDR1 is PRHDT and CDR2 is FYEKMQ (reference sequence). CDR3 protein: CASSPGGDIYTEAFF. The DNA of the CDR3 is TGTGCCAGCAGCCCGGGAGGGGACATTTACACTGAAGCTTTCTTT.

This rearrangement joins TRBV7-2 to TRBJ2-1; 11 nucleotides align to TRBD2. The J segment lost 9 bases and the V segment lost 3 bases, leaving 7 bases of the junction unmatched. This CDR3 has 15 amino acids. Germline CDR1 and CDR2: SGHTA and FQGNSA. The DNA of the CDR3 is TGTGCCAGCAGCTTGGGTAGCGGGGGGGCCGGTGAGCAGTTCTTC. Protein: CASSLGSGGAGEQFF.

V is TRBV3-1 (or the pseudogene TRBV3-2) and J is TRBJ2-3, with D unresolved. The germline V gene has CDR1 LGHDT and CDR2 YNNKEL (reference sequence). V was trimmed by 0 bases and J by 6 bases, leaving 4 bases between them. The CDR3 is made up of 12 amino acids. The CDR3, as DNA: TGTGCCAGCAGCCAAGATATGGATACGCAGTATTTT. Translating it yields CASSQDMDTQYF.

V gene TRBV11-2 combines with J gene TRBJ2-3; D remains unclear. V dropped 3 bases and J dropped 2 bases, with 3 bases sitting between them. Germline V CDR1 and CDR2: SGHAT, FQNNGV. The CDR3 runs to 12 residues. The chain's CDR3 is CASSFNTDTQYF. The CDR3 DNA reads as TGTGCCAGCAGCTTCAACACAGATACGCAGTATTTT.

Concerning this clone: The sample holds other DNA sequences that translate to the same CDR3. The gene calls are TRBV7-9 and TRBJ2-7; possible D gene TRBD1, 6 bases. Per the germline V gene, CDR1 is SEHNR and CDR2 is FQNEAQ (reference sequence). Trimming removed 1 base from V and 0 bases from J, with 10 bases in between. CDR3 length: 15 residues. CDR3 sequence (DNA): TGTGCCAGCAGCTTAGGCCAGGGGAGCTCCTACGAGCAGTACTTC. It specifies CASSLGQGSSYEQYF. Looking up the rest from reference TRBV7-9 and TRBJ2-7 gives the full variable domain: DTGVSQNPRHKITKRGQNVTFRCDPISEHNRLYWYRQTLGQGPEFLTYFQNEAQLEKSRLLSDRFSAERPKGSFSTLEIQRTEQGDSAMYLCASSLGQGSSYEQYFGPGTRLTVT.

This chain connects TRBV4-1 to TRBJ2-3; TRBD2 matches at 7 bases. Per germline, CDR1 MGHRA and CDR2 YSYEKL. The CDR3 extends over 15 amino acids. The J segment lost 6 bases and the V segment lost 1 base, leaving 7 bases of the junction unmatched. The CDR3 bases are TGCGCCAGCAGCCAAGCGCGGGAGCCCCCGGATACGCAGTATTTT. This sequence encodes CASSQAREPPDTQYF.

The V and J genes are TRBV25-1 and TRBJ1-5; D possibly corresponds to TRBD1 (5 bases). The V gene's germline CDR1 is MGHDK and CDR2 SYGVNS. The CDR3 is 13 residues long. The V and J ends lost 5 bases and 5 bases respectively, with 10 bases between them. CDR3 amino acids: CASSKDTHQPQHF. The CDR3 DNA reads TGTGCCAGCAGTAAGGACACCCATCAGCCCCAGCATTTT.

The V and J genes are TRBV10-3 and TRBJ1-1; weak D call: TRBD1 (5 bases). Germline values: CDR1 ENHRY, CDR2 SYGVKD. V was trimmed by 6 bases and J by 1 base, leaving 9 bases between them. The CDR3 spans 13 residues. CDR3 sequence (DNA): TGTGCCATCAGCGTACAGGAGAACACTGAAGCTTTCTTT. Translated, it gives CAISVQENTEAFF.

This clone was counted a single time. V is TRBV6-2 or TRBV6-3 and J is TRBJ2-7, with 8 bases identical to TRBD1. The CDR3 extends over 15 amino acids. CDR1 is MNHEY, CDR2 SVGEGT, per germline. Unmatched junction bases numbered 10, after V lost 6 bases and J lost 3 bases. CDR3 region: CASSPTGGRFYEQYF. CDR3 coding DNA: TGTGCCAGCAGCCCTACAGGGGGTAGGTTCTACGAGCAGTACTTC.

This chain uses TRBV11-2 with TRBJ1-6; TRBD1 is a possible D gene (6 bases). V was cut by 2 bases and J by 2 bases, with 13 bases left in between. CDR1 is SGHAT, CDR2 FQNNGV, per germline. This CDR3 is 17 amino acids long. CDR3 loop: CASSLIVGAAYNSPLHF. The CDR3 nucleotides read TGTGCCAGCAGCTTAATCGTGGGGGCTGCCTATAATTCACCCCTCCACTTT.

This chain links TRBV6-1 with TRBJ1-6; TRBD1 is a possible D gene (5 bases). CDR1 is MNHNS and CDR2 is SASEGT in the germline V gene. Trimming took 3 bases from V and 10 from J, leaving 16 bases between them. The CDR3 has 15 residues. The CDR3 nucleotides read TGTGCCAGCAGTGAGATGAGCGGGACGGGGTCACCCCTCCACTTT. This gives the protein CASSEMSGTGSPLHF.

The chain links TRBV9 to TRBJ1-2, with D tentatively TRBD1 (5 bases). Deletions cut 4 bases from V and 4 bases from J, with 14 bases between. The CDR3 is 14 amino acids. Germline CDR1 is SGDLS and CDR2 is YYNGEE. CDR3 loop: CASSPASGIYGYTF. The CDR3 coding sequence is TGTGCCAGCAGCCCCGCTTCAGGGATCTATGGCTACACCTTC.

The DNA of the CDR3 is TGTGCCAGTAGCCGACAGGGTCGGGGTGGAAACACCATATATTTT. Its translation is CASSRQGRGGNTIYF. The chain recombines TRBV19 with TRBJ1-3, with 7 positions matching TRBD1. The CDR3 spans 15 residues. Germline CDR1 reads LNHDA; CDR2 reads SQIVND (reference sequence). Unmatched junction bases numbered 8, after V lost 6 bases and J lost 3 bases.

The rearrangement joins TRBV10-3 to TRBJ1-6; 7 bases align to TRBD1. This CDR3 is built from 14 residues. Germline values: CDR1 ENHRY, CDR2 SYGVKD. J gave up 7 bases and V 2 bases, and 2 bases lay outside the gene matches. The CDR3 region has the DNA TGTGCCATCAGTGAGGGACAGGACAATTCACCCCTCCACTTT. Translating it yields CAISEGQDNSPLHF.

The chain uses TRBV28 and TRBJ1-5; D unclear. Germline V gene sequence: CDR1 MDHEN, CDR2 SYDVKM. Trimming shortened V by 1 base and J by 0 bases, and 10 bases separated the two germline ends. The CDR3 extends over 16 amino acids. The CDR3 DNA follows: TGTGCCAGCAGTTTATCAGGTACCGCTAGCAATCAGCCCCAGCATTTT. Translated, it gives CASSLSGTASNQPQHF.

The chain carries TRBV6-2 or TRBV6-3 and TRBJ1-6, with D uncertain. V lost 5 bases and J lost 10, with 24 bases in between. Germline V gene lookup returns CDR1 MNHEY and CDR2 SVGEGT. CDR3 length: 17 amino acids. The DNA of the CDR3 is TGTGCCAGCAGTACGGTCCCGGGAGCCCCGGTATACTCACCCCTCCACTTT. Translation: CASSTVPGAPVYSPLHF.

The rearrangement joins TRBV4-1 to TRBJ2-7; the match to TRBD1 covers 7 bases. This CDR3 comprises 16 residues. Germline CDR1 and CDR2: MGHRA and YSYEKL. V lost 4 bases and J lost 3; bases outside the gene matches: 12. Here the CDR3 reads CASSPFLPDRDYEQYF. The CDR3 DNA is TGCGCCAGCAGCCCTTTCCTACCCGACAGGGACTACGAGCAGTACTTC.

This clone has a single count. This rearrangement joins TRBV6-2 or TRBV6-3 to TRBJ2-2; 10 bases are a match to TRBD2. Germline V gene lookup returns CDR1 MNHEY and CDR2 SVGEGT. V trimming: 0 bases; J trimming: 6 bases; junction bases outside the gene matches: 10. This CDR3 has 18 residues. The CDR3 loop reads CASSYSRLAGERSGELFF. The CDR3, as DNA: TGTGCCAGCAGTTACTCCCGGCTAGCGGGGGAAAGATCCGGGGAGCTGTTTTTT.

This chain uses TRBV2 with TRBJ2-6; 7 nucleotides match TRBD2. Germline values: CDR1 SNHLY, CDR2 FYNNEI. CDR3 size: 17 residues. V trimming: 11 bases; J trimming: 0 bases; junction bases outside the gene matches: 13. As DNA, the CDR3 is TGTGCCTCGTCTACCGGGGGGTTACTCTCTGGGGCCAACGTCCTGACTTTC. Its translation is CASSTGGLLSGANVLTF.

In nucleotides, the CDR3 is TGCGCCAGCAGCCAAGTTGGAGGAACCCCCTACGAGCAGTACTTC. This translates into CASSQVGGTPYEQYF. J is TRBJ2-7 and V is TRBV4-3, with D possibly TRBD2 on 5 matching bases. The germline V gene has CDR1 LGHNA and CDR2 YSLEER. Trimming removed 1 base from V and 2 bases from J, with 12 bases in between. CDR3 length equals 15 residues.

The V and J genes are TRBV18 and TRBJ2-5, with D possibly TRBD2 on 6 matching bases. The CDR3 spans 14 residues. Looked up from germline, CDR1 is KGHSH and CDR2 is LQKENI. V was clipped by 3 bases and J by 0 bases, with 8 bases between them. The CDR3 region is CASSPWGDQETQYF. The DNA for the CDR3 is TGTGCCAGCTCACCGTGGGGGGACCAAGAGACCCAGTACTTC.

V is TRBV14 and J is TRBJ2-7, with D hard to call. Germline assignment: CDR1 SGHDN and CDR2 FVKESK. Trimming left V 0 bases short and J 4 bases short, with 7 bases between. The CDR3 spans 13 residues. DNA of the CDR3: TGTGCCAGCAGCCAAGAGTTCCCTTACGAGCAGTACTTC. As protein: CASSQEFPYEQYF.

The J gene is TRBJ1-2, the V gene TRBV5-6; possible D gene TRBD1, 5 bases. V shed 1 base and J shed 3 bases, with 13 bases lying between them. Germline values: CDR1 SGHDT, CDR2 YYEEEE. This CDR3 region has 15 residues. CDR3 region: CASSLLPGGYYGYTF. For the CDR3, the DNA is TGTGCCAGCAGCTTGCTCCCCGGGGGTTACTATGGCTACACCTTC.